A single T cell receptor beta chain is shown here with its context. Sequencing used immunoSEQ multiplex PCR; TCRdb keeps in-frame clones, though not all of them. The sample yields under 150,000 clones, 85% to 90% seen once. The entry originates in a study of T cell responses to AZD1222 COVID-19 vaccine. Germline V gene lookup returns CDR1 MNHEY and CDR2 SVGAGI. This CDR3 is built from 14 residues. J was trimmed by 7 bases and V by 6 bases; bases with no gene match: 8. The source of this sequence is an adult who received the AZD1222 COVID-19 vaccine. The V gene is TRBV6-5, the J gene TRBJ1-2; 10 bases align to TRBD1. This material consisted of peripheral blood, taken 28 days after the second AZD1222 dose. In nucleotides, the CDR3 is TGTGCCAGCAGCAACAGACAGGGGGCGGGTGGCTACACCTTC. Translated: CASSNRQGAGGYTF.